The entry that follows covers one T cell receptor beta chain sequence. Its antigen remains unknown. The sample originates from a study of Ad26.COV2.S vaccination and SARS-CoV-2 variants. The overall study: Intramuscularly, Ad26.COV2.S was given either once or twice, 56 days apart.

Study results and caveats: Following vaccination, spike-specific CD8+ and CD4+ T cell responses reportedly exhibited substantial breadth. Vaccinated and placebo-treated recipients had similar non-spike TCR breadth.

Stated treatment: roughly 20 received Ad26.COV2.S at low or high dose, single or two shots; roughly 5 received placebo; per-sample allocation not given. Specimens were obtained on day 63 following the first vaccine or placebo injection. An adult of 18-55 years in Boston served as donor. Libraries were prepared by immunoSEQ multiplex PCR; TCRdb keeps only in-frame clonotypes and omits some of them. The sample lists 440,000 or so clones, about 92% seen once, with less than 4.5% in the top ten. The CDR3 runs to 13 residues. Per germline, CDR1 SQVTM and CDR2 ANQGSEA. V shed 4 bases, J shed 5 bases, and the junction held 6 bases outside the gene matches.

This rearrangement joins TRBV29-1 to TRBJ2-3; TRBD2 matches at 7 bases. The source is a person between 18 and 65 years old who received the Ad26.COV2.S COVID-19 vaccine or a placebo. The starting material was peripheral blood, obtained in a trial of Ad26.COV2.S vaccine versus placebo. The DNA of the CDR3 is TGCAGCGTTGGGGGGAGGGCCCGAGATACGCAGTATTTT. It specifies CSVGGRARDTQYF.